The present entry profiles one T cell receptor (beta chain) with its context. This specimen comes from a study of blood T cell repertoires in COVID-19. Whole-study context: Samples representing acute and convalescent COVID-19 were sourced from the United States, Italy and Spain.

Clones were read by immunoSEQ multiplex PCR, and TCRdb kept only the in-frame ones, dropping some. The sample lists 150,000 or so clones, 85% to 90% occurring once. This CDR3 contains 14 residues. The germline V gene encodes CDR1 SGHRS and CDR2 YFSETQ. Trimming left V 4 bases short and J 1 base short, with 9 bases between. Sequencing used peripheral blood. This clonotype was sampled from a man between 18 and 29 years old with COVID-19, enrolled during active disease. This chain uses TRBV5-1 with TRBJ1-5, with D possibly being TRBD1 (5 bases). The CDR3 nucleotides are TGCGCCAGCAGCCCTGGGGGGAGCAATCAGCCCCAGCATTTT. This gives the protein CASSPGGSNQPQHF.